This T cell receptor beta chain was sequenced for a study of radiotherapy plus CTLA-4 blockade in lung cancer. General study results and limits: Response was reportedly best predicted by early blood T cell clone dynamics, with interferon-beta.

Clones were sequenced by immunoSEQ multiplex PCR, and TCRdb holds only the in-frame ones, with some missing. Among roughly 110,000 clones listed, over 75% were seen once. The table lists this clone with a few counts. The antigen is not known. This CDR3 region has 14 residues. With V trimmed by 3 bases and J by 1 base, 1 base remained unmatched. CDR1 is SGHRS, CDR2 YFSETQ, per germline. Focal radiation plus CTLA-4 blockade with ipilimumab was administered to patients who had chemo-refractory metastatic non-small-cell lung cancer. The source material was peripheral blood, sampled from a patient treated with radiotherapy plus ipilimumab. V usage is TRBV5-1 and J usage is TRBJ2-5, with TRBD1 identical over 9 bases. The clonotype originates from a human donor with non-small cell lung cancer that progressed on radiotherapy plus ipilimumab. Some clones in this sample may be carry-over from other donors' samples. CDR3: CASSWTGAQETQYF. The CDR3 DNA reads TGCGCCAGCAGCTGGACAGGGGCCCAAGAGACCCAGTACTTC.